This T cell receptor beta chain was identified in a study of identical twins (dated by TCRdb to the mid-2010s). Some background on the complete study: To test whether fetal clonotypes persist, this study deep-sequenced TCR alpha and beta repertoires from monozygotic twins, from unrelated adults of various ages, and from cord blood. To rule out contamination, replicate twin experiments were performed at different times with different library preparation protocols. The research as a whole found: Abundant cord blood beta clonotypes carried fewer insertions; young adult naive repertoires showed a weaker similar trend, while memory repertoires showed none. Zero-insertion analyses could be partly confounded by invariant T cells such as MAIT and iNKT, though diverse VJ usage argued against such confounding for most clonotypes. Compared with coincidental sharing between unrelated individuals, out-of-frame TCR alpha sequences shared between twins showed an excess of sequences with low generation probability. A weaker excess of twin sharing was found in beta out-of-frame sequences because the signal-to-noise ratio was lowered by fewer shared sequences. In monozygotic twins, out-of-frame TCR alpha sharing was systematically underestimated by recombination models, although the models agreed with sharing between unrelated individuals. Conclusions relied on cross-sectional statistical analysis, since the same donors could not be followed over many years.

Its CDR3 holds 15 amino acids, cysteine through phenylalanine. Of the read, only the CDR3 DNA is kept; its 45 bases are in frame from base 1. At the junction V is shortened by 3 bases and J by 4 bases, with 13 bases in between. CDR1 and CDR2 (SEHNR, FQNEAQ) derive from the germline V gene (reference sequence). Only healthy Caucasian donors were included. Three pairs of female monozygotic twins, all aged roughly 18 to 30 years, made up the twin cohort. CD4+ and CD8+ T cell populations were isolated with positive isolation kits from Invitrogen. This clonotype came up a few times. What antigen it recognizes has not been identified. No per-base quality is available; no much larger clone lies one base away. To prepare the library, 5' RACE was applied. For sequencing, an Illumina HiSeq 2000 was employed. A universal primer binding site was added through template switching, and the final cDNA carried a unique molecular identifier so that TCR cDNA molecules could be counted accurately. Specific primers in the conserved constant-segment region were used to synthesize first-strand cDNA for TCR alpha and beta chains. To control for contamination, every cDNA library carried two barcodes: a SMART-Mk sample barcode plus Illumina barcodes. TruSeq adapter sequences and Illumina sample barcodes were added in two successive PCR steps. The Illumina HiSeq platform was used with custom primers to sequence TCR alpha and beta cDNA libraries. The original methods were these. Unique molecular identifiers were extracted from raw reads with MiGEC, and CDR3 positions were determined with MiXCR. For each individual, recombination models were inferred using an EM algorithm with the repgenHMM and IGoR tools. The analysis of shared clonotypes was done with the tcR package in R, with sharing normalized by the product of cloneset sizes. Out-of-frame nonproductive sequences were analyzed to study raw recombination free of thymic and clonal selection effects. The public reads were reprocessed in TCRdb via fastp at Q25 and MiXCR, keeping in-frame beta chains. When rows share a CDR3 protein, they turn into one entry using the most common DNA and genes. In this record, the V and J calls reflect TCRdb's handling and not the investigators' own analysis. This sample lists roughly 240,000 distinct CDR3 sequences; 6.5% to 9% were detected once. Of the sample, under 7% falls within the top ten clones.

The sample was also reused in another study, on yellow fever vaccine responses in identical twins. In that second paper, the authors write: According to the authors, the vaccine-induced T cell response in identical twins seemed to be partly convergent and partly specific to each individual. The study precisely tracked vaccine-responding T cell clones in identical twins.

The chain couples TRBV7-9 to TRBJ2-1; TRBD2 is perhaps the D gene, given 7 matching bases. The sequence was obtained from a young woman in good health. The sample comprised CD8+ T cells sorted from blood. The CDR3 region: CASSFPAGTYNEQFF. The nucleotide sequence reads as follows: TGTGCCAGCAGCTTTCCAGCGGGGACATACAATGAGCAGTTCTTC.